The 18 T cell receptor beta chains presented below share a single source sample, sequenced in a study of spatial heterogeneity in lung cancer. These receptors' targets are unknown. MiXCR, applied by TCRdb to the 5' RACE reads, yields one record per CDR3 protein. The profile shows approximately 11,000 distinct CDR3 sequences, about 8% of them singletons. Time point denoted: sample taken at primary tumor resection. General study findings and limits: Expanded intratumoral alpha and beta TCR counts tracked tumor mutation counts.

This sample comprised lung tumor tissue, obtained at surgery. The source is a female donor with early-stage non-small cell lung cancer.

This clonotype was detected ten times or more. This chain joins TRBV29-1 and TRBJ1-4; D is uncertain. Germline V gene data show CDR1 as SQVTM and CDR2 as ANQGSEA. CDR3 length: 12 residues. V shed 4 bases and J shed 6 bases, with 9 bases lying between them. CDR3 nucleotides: TGCAGCGTTGTTGGAGTTGATGAAAAACTGTTTTTT. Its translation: CSVVGVDEKLFF.

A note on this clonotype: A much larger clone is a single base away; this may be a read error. Here the CDR3 reads CTSSLEAGSYEQYF. The CDR3, as DNA: TGTACCAGCAGCTTAGAAGCGGGCAGCTACGAGCAGTACTTC. The chain employs TRBV7-7 and TRBJ2-7; possibly TRBD2 for D (6 bases). The germline CDR1 and CDR2 sequences are SSHAT and FNYEAQ (reference sequence). The CDR3 is 14 amino acids.

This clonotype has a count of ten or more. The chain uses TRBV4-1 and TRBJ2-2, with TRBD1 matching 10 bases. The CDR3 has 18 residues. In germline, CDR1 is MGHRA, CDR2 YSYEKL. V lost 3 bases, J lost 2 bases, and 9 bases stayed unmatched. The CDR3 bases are TGCGCCAGCAGCCAGGACAGGGGGGCTAGCGTAAACACCGGGGAGCTGTTTTTT. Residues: CASSQDRGASVNTGELFF.

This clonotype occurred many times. CDR3 amino acids: CASSYERHEKLFF. Here the CDR3 DNA reads TGTGCCAGCAGCTATGAAAGGCACGAAAAACTGTTTTTT. The chain couples TRBV7-2 to TRBJ1-4, with D uncertain. Germline assignment: CDR1 SGHTA and CDR2 FQGNSA. Trimming stripped 4 bases from V and 8 bases from J, with 11 bases between. The CDR3 consists of 13 residues.

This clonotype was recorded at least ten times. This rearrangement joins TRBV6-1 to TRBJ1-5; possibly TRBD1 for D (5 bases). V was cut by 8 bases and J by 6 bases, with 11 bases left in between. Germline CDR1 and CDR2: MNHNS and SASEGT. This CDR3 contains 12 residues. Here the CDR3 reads CASSAGVQPQHF. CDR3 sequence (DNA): TGTGCCAGCTCGGCGGGGGTTCAGCCCCAGCATTTT.

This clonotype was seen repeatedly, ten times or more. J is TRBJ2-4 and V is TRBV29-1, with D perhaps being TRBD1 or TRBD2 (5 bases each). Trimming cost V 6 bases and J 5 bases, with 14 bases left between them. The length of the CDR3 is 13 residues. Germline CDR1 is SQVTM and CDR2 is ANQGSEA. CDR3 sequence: CSVQGDSENIQYF. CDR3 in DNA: TGCAGCGTCCAGGGAGACTCGGAAAACATTCAGTACTTC.

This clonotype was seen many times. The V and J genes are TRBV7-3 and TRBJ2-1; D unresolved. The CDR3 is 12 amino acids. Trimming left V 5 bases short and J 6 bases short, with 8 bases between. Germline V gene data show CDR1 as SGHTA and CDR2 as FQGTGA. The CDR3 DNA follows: TGTGCCAGCAGCCTATCGGGCAATGAGCAGTTCTTC. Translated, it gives CASSLSGNEQFF.

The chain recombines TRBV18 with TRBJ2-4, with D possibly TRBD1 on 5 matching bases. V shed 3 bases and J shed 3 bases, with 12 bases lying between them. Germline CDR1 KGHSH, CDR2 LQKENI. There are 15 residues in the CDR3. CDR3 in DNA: TGTGCCAGCTCACCCGCAGGGCAAGGCAAAAACATTCAGTACTTC. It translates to CASSPAGQGKNIQYF.

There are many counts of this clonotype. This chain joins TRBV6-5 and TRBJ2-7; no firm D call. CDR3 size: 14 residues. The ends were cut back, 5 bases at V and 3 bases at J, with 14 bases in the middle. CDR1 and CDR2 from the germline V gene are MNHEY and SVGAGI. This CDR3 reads CASSHLDGDYEQYF. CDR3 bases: TGTGCCAGCAGTCACCTAGACGGAGACTACGAGCAGTACTTC.

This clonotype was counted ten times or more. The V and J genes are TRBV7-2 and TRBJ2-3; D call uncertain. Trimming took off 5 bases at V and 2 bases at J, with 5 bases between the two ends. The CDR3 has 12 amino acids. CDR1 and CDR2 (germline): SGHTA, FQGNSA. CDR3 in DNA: TGTGCCAGCAGCCCATCCACAGATACGCAGTATTTT. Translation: CASSPSTDTQYF.

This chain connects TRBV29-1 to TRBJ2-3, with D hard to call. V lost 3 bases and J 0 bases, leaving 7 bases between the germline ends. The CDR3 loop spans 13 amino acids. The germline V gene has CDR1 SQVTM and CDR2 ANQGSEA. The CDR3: CSVEAGSTDTQYF. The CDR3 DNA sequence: TGCAGCGTTGAGGCCGGTAGCACAGATACGCAGTATTTT.

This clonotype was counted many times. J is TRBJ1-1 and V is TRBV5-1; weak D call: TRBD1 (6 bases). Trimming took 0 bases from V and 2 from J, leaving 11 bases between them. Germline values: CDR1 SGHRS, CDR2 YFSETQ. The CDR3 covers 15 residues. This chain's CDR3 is CASSLGLQGNTEAFF. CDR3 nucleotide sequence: TGCGCCAGCAGCTTGGGACTACAGGGAAACACTGAAGCTTTCTTT.

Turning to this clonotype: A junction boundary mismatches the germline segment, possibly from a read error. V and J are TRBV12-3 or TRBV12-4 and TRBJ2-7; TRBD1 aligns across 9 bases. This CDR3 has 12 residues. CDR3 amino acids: CASSLGGTGKMF. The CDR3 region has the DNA TGTGCCAGCAGTTTAGGCGGGACAGGGAAGATGTTC.

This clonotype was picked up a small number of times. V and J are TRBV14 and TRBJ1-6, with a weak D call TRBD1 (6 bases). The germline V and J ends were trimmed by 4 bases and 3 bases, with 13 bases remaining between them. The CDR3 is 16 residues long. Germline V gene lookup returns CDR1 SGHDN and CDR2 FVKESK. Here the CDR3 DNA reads TGTGCCAGCAGCCCCGGACAGATCATCTATAATTCACCCCTCCACTTT. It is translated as CASSPGQIIYNSPLHF.

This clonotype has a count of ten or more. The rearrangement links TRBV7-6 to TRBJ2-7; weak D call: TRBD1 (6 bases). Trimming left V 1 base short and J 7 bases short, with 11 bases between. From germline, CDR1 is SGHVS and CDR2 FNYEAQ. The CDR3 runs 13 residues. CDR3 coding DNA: TGTGCCAGCAGCTTAGTAGGGGGAGAGGAGCAGTACTTC. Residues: CASSLVGGEEQYF.

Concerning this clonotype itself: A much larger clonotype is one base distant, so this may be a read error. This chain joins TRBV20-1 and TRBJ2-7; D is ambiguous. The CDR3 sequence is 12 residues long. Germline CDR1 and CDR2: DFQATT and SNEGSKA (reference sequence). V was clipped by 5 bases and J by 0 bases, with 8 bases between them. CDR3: CSAGDSSYEQYF. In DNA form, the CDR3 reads TGCAGTGCTGGTGATTCCTCCTACGAGCAGTACTTC.

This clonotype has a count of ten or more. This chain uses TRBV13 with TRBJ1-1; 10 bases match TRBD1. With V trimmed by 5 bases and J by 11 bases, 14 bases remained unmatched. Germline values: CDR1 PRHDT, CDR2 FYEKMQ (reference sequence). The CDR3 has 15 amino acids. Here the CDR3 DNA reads TGTGCCAGCAGCGGGACAGGGGAAGTTAGGGTGGAGGCTTTCTTT. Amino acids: CASSGTGEVRVEAFF.

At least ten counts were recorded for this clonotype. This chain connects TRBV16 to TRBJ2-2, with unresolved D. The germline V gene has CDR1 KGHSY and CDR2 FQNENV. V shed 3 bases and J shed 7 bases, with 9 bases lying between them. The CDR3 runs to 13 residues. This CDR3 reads CASSHEPGGELFF. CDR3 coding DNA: TGTGCCAGCAGCCATGAGCCGGGCGGGGAGCTGTTTTTT. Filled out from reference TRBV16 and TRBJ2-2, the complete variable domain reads GEEVAQTPKHLVRGEGQKAKLYCAPIKGHSYVFWYQQVLKNEFKFLISFQNENVFDETGMPKERFSAKCLPNSPCSLEIQATKLEDSAVYFCASSHEPGGELFFGEGSRLTVL.